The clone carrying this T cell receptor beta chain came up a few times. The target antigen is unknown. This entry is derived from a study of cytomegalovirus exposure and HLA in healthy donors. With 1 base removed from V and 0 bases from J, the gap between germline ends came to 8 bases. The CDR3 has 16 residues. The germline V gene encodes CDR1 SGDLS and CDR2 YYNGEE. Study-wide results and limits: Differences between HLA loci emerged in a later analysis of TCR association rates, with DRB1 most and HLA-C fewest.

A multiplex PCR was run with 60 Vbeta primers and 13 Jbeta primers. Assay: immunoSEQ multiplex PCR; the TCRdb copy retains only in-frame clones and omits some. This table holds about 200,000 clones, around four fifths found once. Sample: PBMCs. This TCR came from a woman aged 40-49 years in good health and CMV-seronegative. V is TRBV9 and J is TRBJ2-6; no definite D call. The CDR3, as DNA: TGTGCCAGCAGCGTATCCAGTTTCTCTGGGGCCAACGTCCTGACTTTC. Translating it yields CASSVSSFSGANVLTF.